The clone carrying this TCR beta chain occurred many times. The J segment lost 0 bases and the V segment lost 7 bases, leaving 7 bases of the junction unmatched. The CDR3 totals 17 residues. In germline, CDR1 is LNHDA, CDR2 SQIVND (reference sequence). This entry is derived from a study of T cell repertoires in cytomegalovirus infection. Looking at the study overall: Both CMV infection and a matching HLA type were indicated by public TCR beta signatures.

From the reads, TCRdb called clonotypes with MiXCR, one entry per CDR3 protein. Of about 320,000 distinct CDR3 sequences detected, over 7.5% appear once; the ten largest clones hold approximately 4.5%. The V call is TRBV19, the J call TRBJ2-6; 9 positions agree with TRBD1. The sample taken for sequencing was PBMCs. This TCR came from a human donor in good health (CMV status not recorded). Some clones in this sample may be carry-over from other donors' samples. CDR3 amino acids: CASTRQGVSSGANVLTF. CDR3 coding DNA: TGTGCCAGTACCCGACAGGGGGTGAGCTCTGGGGCCAACGTCCTGACTTTC.